The 15 T cell receptor beta chains presented below share a single source sample, sequenced in a study of T cell clones after liver transplantation. Produced via immunoSEQ multiplex PCR; TCRdb's table is partial and in-frame only. This sample has more than 10,000 clones, with 74% found just once. The starting material was CD8+ T cells from blood, obtained at the 22-month timepoint. These receptors all stem from a human patient who received a liver transplant. The graft donor may have contributed some T cells.

CDR3 coding DNA: TGTGCCAGCAGAAGAGACAGGTCCACTCAGCCCCAGCATTTT. It translates to CASRRDRSTQPQHF. The rearrangement uses TRBV6-5 and TRBJ1-5; TRBD1 might be the D (6 bases). The germline V gene encodes CDR1 MNHEY and CDR2 SVGAGI. The CDR3 runs to 14 residues. With 6 bases removed from V and 6 bases from J, the gap between germline ends came to 15 bases.

This chain joins TRBV4-2 and TRBJ2-7; D perhaps matches TRBD1 (6 bases). Deletions cut 4 bases from V and 2 bases from J, with 15 bases between. The CDR3 has 15 amino acids. CDR1 is LGHNA and CDR2 is YNFKEQ in the germline V gene. The CDR3 spells CASSPSRTDTYEQYF. Written as DNA, the CDR3 is TGTGCCAGCAGCCCTTCCCGGACAGATACCTACGAGCAGTACTTC.

The gene calls are TRBV5-4 and TRBJ2-7, with 7 bases identical to TRBD2. The CDR3 spans 15 residues. Germline CDR1 and CDR2: SGHNT and YYREEE (reference sequence). V was pared by 4 bases and J by 2 bases, with 9 bases of the junction left unmatched. The CDR3 loop reads CASSAQLAPTYEQYF. The CDR3 DNA reads TGTGCCAGCAGCGCACAACTAGCGCCGACCTACGAGCAGTACTTC.

V gene TRBV6-6 combines with J gene TRBJ2-7; tentative D call: TRBD2 (7 bases). V gave up 8 bases and J gave up 3 bases, with 14 bases separating them. The germline V gene has CDR1 MNHNY and CDR2 SVGAGI (reference sequence). The CDR3 contains 13 residues. The CDR3 DNA reads as TGTGCCAGCGGGGGGGCAGGAAACTACGAGCAGTACTTC. It encodes CASGGAGNYEQYF.

The V call is TRBV4-3, the J call TRBJ2-1; D may be TRBD1 or TRBD2 (6 bases each). Germline CDR1 LGHNA, CDR2 YSLEER. Deletions cut 3 bases from V and 0 bases from J, with 18 bases between. This CDR3 spans 18 amino acids. In DNA, the CDR3 is TGCGCCAGCAGCCATCGGGGGCCCTTCCAAAGCTCCTACAATGAGCAGTTCTTC. It is translated as CASSHRGPFQSSYNEQFF.

The V gene is TRBV5-1, the J gene TRBJ2-5; 8 bases agree with TRBD2. This CDR3 is 15 amino acids long. Trimming removed 0 bases from V and 5 bases from J; junction bases left unmatched: 6. Germline CDR1 is SGHRS and CDR2 is YFSETQ. The CDR3 protein is CASSLGSGGTETQYF. For the CDR3, the DNA is TGCGCCAGCAGCTTGGGGAGCGGGGGTACGGAGACCCAGTACTTC. The complete variable domain, with remaining parts taken from reference TRBV5-1 and TRBJ2-5, reads KAGVTQTPRYLIKTRGQQVTLSCSPISGHRSVSWYQQTPGQGLQFLFEYFSETQRNKGNFPGRFSGRQFSNSRSEMNVSTLELGDSALYLCASSLGSGGTETQYFGPGTRLLVL.

The chain employs TRBV30 and TRBJ1-2; D uncertain. This CDR3 is built from 13 residues. Trimming removed 3 bases at V and 4 bases at J, with 12 bases between. Per germline, CDR1 GTSNPN and CDR2 SVGIG (reference sequence). The DNA for the CDR3 is TGTGCCTGGAGCGGATTCAATAGCTATGGCTACACCTTC. This encodes CAWSGFNSYGYTF.

CDR3 in DNA: TGTGCCAGCAGTCGGAGCTCCTACAATGAGCAGTTCTTC. It translates to CASSRSSYNEQFF. This chain joins TRBV7-8 and TRBJ2-1; D unresolved. V was trimmed by 6 bases and J by 0 bases, leaving 6 bases between them. The CDR3 extends over 13 amino acids. Germline lookup yields CDR1 SGHVS and CDR2 FQNEAQ.

The chain combines TRBV14 with TRBJ1-5; TRBD1 is a possible D gene (6 bases). V dropped 7 bases and J dropped 2 bases, with 18 bases sitting between them. Germline CDR1 SGHDN, CDR2 FVKESK. The CDR3 spans 16 residues. The CDR3 bases are TGTGCCAGCACCCTCCTTGGCAGGGGTCGCAATCAGCCCCAGCATTTT. It is translated as CASTLLGRGRNQPQHF.

The V gene is TRBV7-9, the J gene TRBJ1-1; D gene unclear. Germline V gene sequence: CDR1 SEHNR, CDR2 FQNEAQ (reference sequence). The CDR3 has 13 amino acids. Written as DNA, the CDR3 is TGTGCGGCACAGACGTTTATGAACACTGAAGCTTTCTTT. Its protein is CAAQTFMNTEAFF.

The J gene is TRBJ2-7, the V gene TRBV5-1, with a tentative D call TRBD2 (6 bases). The V end was cut by 4 bases, the J end by 2 bases, with 16 bases between. This CDR3 is 15 amino acids long. Germline loops: CDR1 SGHRS, CDR2 YFSETQ. In nucleotides, the CDR3 is TGCGCCAGCAGCCAGGGACTCAACAACCCCTACGAGCAGTACTTC. As protein: CASSQGLNNPYEQYF.

This chain links TRBV19 with TRBJ1-1, with unresolved D. Germline CDR1 and CDR2: LNHDA and SQIVND (reference sequence). V lost 3 bases, J lost 4 bases, and 6 bases lay in between. The CDR3 length is 12 residues. The CDR3 coding sequence is TGTGCCAGTAGTATCGGACGCACTGAAGCTTTCTTT. It is translated as CASSIGRTEAFF.

The chain joins TRBV4-3 to TRBJ2-3; D remains unclear. The V end was cut by 0 bases, the J end by 4 bases, with 5 bases between. The germline gives CDR1 LGHNA, CDR2 YSLEER. CDR3 size: 13 residues. The CDR3 here is CASSQDSPDTQYF. The CDR3 nucleotides are TGCGCCAGCAGCCAAGATTCACCAGATACGCAGTATTTT.

V and J are TRBV11-2 and TRBJ2-1; 8 nucleotides agree with TRBD1. The CDR3 has 17 amino acids. Germline CDR1 reads SGHAT; CDR2 reads FQNNGV. J gave up 0 bases and V 4 bases, and 8 bases lay outside the gene matches. CDR3 in DNA: TGTGCCAGCAGCTCACCCCGGACAGGGAGCTCCTACAATGAGCAGTTCTTC. Its translation is CASSSPRTGSSYNEQFF.

This clone was detected a few times. J is TRBJ2-1 and V is TRBV28, with 7 nucleotides matching TRBD2. CDR3 length: 14 amino acids. Trimming cost V 6 bases and J 4 bases; bases outside gene matches: 6. Germline CDR1 reads MDHEN; CDR2 reads SYDVKM. CDR3 nucleotides: TGTGCCAGCAGCACCACTAGCGTGTACAATGAGCAGTTCTTC. Amino acid sequence: CASSTTSVYNEQFF.